One sample yielded the 18 T cell receptor beta chains listed below, sequenced in a study of OX40 agonist ivuxolimab in advanced cancers. Assay used: immunoSEQ multiplex PCR; TCRdb lists only in-frame clones, some missing. The sample holds about 58,000 clones; 75% to 90% are singletons and the top ten take less than 4%. Sequenced material: CD4+ or CD8+ T cells sorted from blood, taken in a trial of the OX40 agonist ivuxolimab. These receptors were taken from an adult with an advanced solid tumor such as melanoma, head and neck, liver or kidney cancer.

The rearrangement uses TRBV7-3 and TRBJ2-5; TRBD1 agrees at 8 bases. This CDR3 is 13 amino acids long. V lost 2 bases, J lost 4 bases, and 0 bases stayed unmatched. From germline, CDR1 is SGHTA and CDR2 FQGTGA. The CDR3 sequence: CASSLGQGETQYF. For the CDR3, the DNA is TGTGCCAGCAGCTTAGGACAGGGAGAGACCCAGTACTTC.

The chain couples TRBV10-3 to TRBJ1-1, with D unclear. There are 13 residues in the CDR3. The germline gives CDR1 ENHRY, CDR2 SYGVKD. The V gene lost 2 bases and the J gene lost 1 base, with 5 bases spanning the gap. CDR3 sequence (DNA): TGTGCCATCAGTGAGGCCAGGAACACTGAAGCTTTCTTT. This gives the protein CAISEARNTEAFF.

The J gene is TRBJ1-4, the V gene TRBV28; maybe TRBD1 (6 bases). The CDR3 length is 13 residues. Germline values: CDR1 MDHEN, CDR2 SYDVKM. Trimming left V 7 bases short and J 7 bases short, with 13 bases between. CDR3 coding DNA: TGTGCCAGCAATGAGGGGGTTGGTGAAAAACTGTTTTTT. This translates into CASNEGVGEKLFF.

V and J are TRBV29-1 and TRBJ1-1; possible D gene TRBD1, 5 bases. V lost 6 bases to trimming and J lost 5 bases, with 22 bases between them. This CDR3 has 15 residues. Germline loops: CDR1 SQVTM, CDR2 ANQGSEA. In DNA form, the CDR3 reads TGCAGCGTGAGGGGAGGACTCCAGGTTCGGACTGAAGCTTTCTTT. It is translated as CSVRGGLQVRTEAFF. The variable domain in full, with the rest retrieved from reference TRBV29-1 and TRBJ1-1, is SAVISQKPSRDICQRGTSLTIQCQVDSQVTMMFWYRQQPGQSLTLIATANQGSEATYESGFVIDKFPISRPNLTFSTLTVSNMSPEDSSIYLCSVRGGLQVRTEAFFGQGTRLTVV.

The J gene is TRBJ2-7, the V gene TRBV2; D remains ambiguous. V was pared by 2 bases and J by 0 bases, with 11 bases between. CDR1 is SNHLY, CDR2 FYNNEI, per germline. The CDR3 length is 15 residues. The CDR3 region is CASSETQVLSYEQYF. The CDR3 DNA is TGTGCCAGCAGTGAAACCCAGGTGCTCTCCTACGAGCAGTACTTC. Full variable domain (outside the CDR3, taken from reference TRBV2 and TRBJ2-7): EPEVTQTPSHQVTQMGQEVILRCVPISNHLYFYWYRQILGQKVEFLVSFYNNEISEKSEIFDDQFSVERPDGSNFTLKIRSTKLEDSAMYFCASSETQVLSYEQYFGPGTRLTVT.

The chain employs TRBV5-6 and TRBJ1-2; D perhaps matches TRBD1 (5 bases). Per germline, CDR1 SGHDT and CDR2 YYEEEE. This CDR3 comprises 13 residues. Trimming took off 4 bases at V and 1 base at J, with 8 bases between the two ends. Here the CDR3 DNA reads TGTGCCAGCAGCCAAAGGGGTAACTATGGCTACACCTTC. This translates into CASSQRGNYGYTF. The variable domain in full, with the rest retrieved from reference TRBV5-6 and TRBJ1-2, is DAGVTQSPTHLIKTRGQQVTLRCSPKSGHDTVSWYQQALGQGPQFIFQYYEEEERQRGNFPDRFSGHQFPNYSSELNVNALLLGDSALYLCASSQRGNYGYTFGSGTRLTVV.

The V gene is TRBV6-5, the J gene TRBJ1-2; 7 bases fit TRBD1. Germline CDR1 and CDR2: MNHEY and SVGAGI. Germline trimming cut 6 bases from V and 4 bases from J; bases unmatched to any gene: 5. This CDR3 has 13 amino acids. In DNA form, the CDR3 reads TGTGCCAGCAGGGGGACAGAAAGCTATGGCTACACCTTC. It is translated as CASRGTESYGYTF.

The chain recombines TRBV7-9 with TRBJ2-3, with TRBD1 as a possible D gene (5 bases). Germline V gives CDR1 SEHNR, CDR2 FQNEAQ (reference sequence). This CDR3 spans 15 amino acids. Trimming cost V 4 bases and J 2 bases, with 13 bases left between them. In DNA, the CDR3 is TGTGCCAGCAGCTCCCAACAGGTATCCACAGATACGCAGTATTTT. It yields the protein CASSSQQVSTDTQYF.

This clone showed up just once. The chain has TRBV30 and TRBJ2-3; 12 bases match TRBD2. Trimming cost V 2 bases and J 2 bases; bases outside gene matches: 5. The CDR3 length is 16 residues. Germline values: CDR1 GTSNPN, CDR2 SVGIG (reference sequence). CDR3 in DNA: TGTGCCTGGAGTCAAGGACTAGCGGGGAACACAGATACGCAGTATTTT. Protein sequence: CAWSQGLAGNTDTQYF.

V usage is TRBV6-4 and J usage is TRBJ1-2, with unresolved D. The V end was cut by 3 bases, the J end by 6 bases, with 11 bases between. Germline CDR1 MRHNA, CDR2 SNTAGT. CDR3 length: 13 amino acids. The CDR3 bases are TGTGCCAGCAGTGAAAGGGCCGGGAATGGCTACACCTTC. As protein: CASSERAGNGYTF.

This clone has only a few counts. This rearrangement joins TRBV28 to TRBJ2-7, with D possibly TRBD1 on 6 matching bases. Germline V gives CDR1 MDHEN, CDR2 SYDVKM. V was shortened by 6 bases and J by 9 bases, with 24 bases between the two germline ends. The CDR3 length is 15 residues. CDR3 region: CASSLGHARGIGQYF. The CDR3 DNA sequence: TGTGCCAGCAGCCTGGGACACGCGAGAGGGATTGGGCAGTACTTC.

The chain recombines TRBV2 with TRBJ2-7, with unresolved D. This CDR3 comprises 14 residues. V lost 6 bases to trimming and J lost 0 bases, with 12 bases between them. Germline V gives CDR1 SNHLY, CDR2 FYNNEI. CDR3: CASSARRSSYEQYF. For the CDR3, the DNA is TGTGCCAGCAGCGCGAGAAGGAGCTCCTACGAGCAGTACTTC.

The gene calls are TRBV9 and TRBJ1-2; possible D gene TRBD1, 6 bases. This CDR3 has 14 amino acids. From germline, CDR1 is SGDLS and CDR2 YYNGEE. The V end was cut by 4 bases, the J end by 5 bases, with 15 bases between. The CDR3 sequence: CASSFRDTAYGYTF. The CDR3 DNA sequence: TGTGCCAGCAGCTTTCGGGACACTGCATATGGCTACACCTTC.

The chain recombines TRBV27 with TRBJ2-7; D possibly matches TRBD1 or TRBD2 (5 bases each). This CDR3 is built from 14 residues. Trimming removed 3 bases from V and 7 bases from J, with 16 bases in between. Germline CDR1 is MNHEY and CDR2 is SMNVEV (reference sequence). CDR3 nucleotide sequence: TGTGCCAGCAGTTTGGGGGATCGGTTTGGTGAGCAGTACTTC. It encodes CASSLGDRFGEQYF.

J is TRBJ1-5 and V is TRBV6-1; perhaps TRBD1 as D (5 bases). Germline-derived CDR1 and CDR2 are MNHNS and SASEGT. The CDR3 is 15 residues long. V lost 0 bases and J lost 1, with 7 bases in between. The CDR3, as DNA: TGTGCCAGCAGTGAAGCGCCAGGGAGCAATCAGCCCCAGCATTTT. Its translation is CASSEAPGSNQPQHF.

The V call is TRBV7-8, the J call TRBJ1-2; TRBD1 matches at 12 bases. This CDR3 spans 15 amino acids. Germline CDR1 reads SGHVS; CDR2 reads FQNEAQ. V was clipped by 4 bases and J by 2 bases; unmatched bases: 2. The CDR3 nucleotides are TGTGCCAGCAGCTGGGGGACAGGGGGCAACTATGGCTACACCTTC. Its protein product is CASSWGTGGNYGYTF.

The gene calls are TRBV4-3 and TRBJ2-7; 12 bases are a match to TRBD2. The CDR3 spans 14 residues. Germline assignment: CDR1 LGHNA and CDR2 YSLEER. V dropped 3 bases and J dropped 4; count of bases not matched to a gene: 1. CDR3 protein: CASSHGLAGYEQYF. In nucleotides, the CDR3 is TGCGCCAGCAGCCATGGACTAGCGGGGTACGAGCAGTACTTC.

This chain links TRBV19 with TRBJ1-1; maybe TRBD1 (6 bases). Germline loops: CDR1 LNHDA, CDR2 SQIVND (reference sequence). This CDR3 contains 15 residues. V lost 4 bases to trimming and J lost 2 bases, with 14 bases between them. Here the CDR3 reads CASSTGDQRNTEAFF. The CDR3 coding sequence is TGTGCCAGTAGTACAGGGGACCAAAGAAACACTGAAGCTTTCTTT. The full variable domain, completed using reference TRBV19 and TRBJ1-1, is DGGITQSPKYLFRKEGQNVTLSCEQNLNHDAMYWYRQDPGQGLRLIYYSQIVNDFQKGDIAEGYSVSREKKESFPLTVTSAQKNPTAFYLCASSTGDQRNTEAFFGQGTRLTVV.